This T cell receptor beta chain was sequenced during a study of CD8 T cells in ankylosing spondylitis. Study-wide findings and caveats: Clones linked to the disease showed a CD8+ phenotype. They occurred at relatively low frequencies in peripheral blood. Some motif variants had been reported before (in reactive arthritis synovial fluid and blood). For ankylosing spondylitis blood, a TCR beta motif of fewer than 10 highly homologous variants appeared characteristic.

Generation of TCR beta libraries employed quantitative 5'-RACE incorporating molecular barcodes. TCRdb independently ran MiXCR on the 5' RACE reads; one entry per CDR3 protein. The table shows around 490,000 distinct CDR3 sequences, with approximately 5.3% occurring only once. This clonotype was found a few times. Its antigen remains unknown. Germline-derived CDR1 and CDR2 are SGHTA and FQGNSA. The ends lost 2 bases at V and 4 bases at J; junction bases unmatched: 7. The CDR3 length is 17 residues. Material: blood, either unsorted or a sorted T cell fraction (not recorded which). The rearrangement links TRBV7-2 to TRBJ2-2; 10 nucleotides agree with TRBD1. The clonotype originates from a male donor with ankylosing spondylitis. This CDR3 reads CASSLLWDRGSTGELFF. The CDR3 DNA is TGTGCCAGCAGCTTACTGTGGGACAGGGGTAGCACCGGGGAGCTGTTTTTT.